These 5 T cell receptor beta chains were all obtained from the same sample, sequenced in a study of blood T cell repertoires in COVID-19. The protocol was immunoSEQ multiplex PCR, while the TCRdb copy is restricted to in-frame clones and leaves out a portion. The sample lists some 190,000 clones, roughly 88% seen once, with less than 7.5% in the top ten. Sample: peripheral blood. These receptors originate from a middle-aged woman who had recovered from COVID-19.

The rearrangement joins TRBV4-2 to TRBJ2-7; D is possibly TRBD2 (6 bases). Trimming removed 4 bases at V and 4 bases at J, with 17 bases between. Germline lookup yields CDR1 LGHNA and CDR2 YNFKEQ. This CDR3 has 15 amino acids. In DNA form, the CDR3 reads TGTGCCAGCAGCCGCGAGCCGGACGGGGGTTACGAGCAGTACTTC. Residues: CASSREPDGGYEQYF.

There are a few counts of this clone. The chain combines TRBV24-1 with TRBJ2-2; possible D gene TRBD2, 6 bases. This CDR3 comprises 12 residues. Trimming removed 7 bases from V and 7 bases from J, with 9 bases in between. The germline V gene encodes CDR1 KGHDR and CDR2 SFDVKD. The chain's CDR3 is CATSREDGELFF. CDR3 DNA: TGTGCCACCAGCAGGGAGGACGGGGAGCTGTTTTTT.

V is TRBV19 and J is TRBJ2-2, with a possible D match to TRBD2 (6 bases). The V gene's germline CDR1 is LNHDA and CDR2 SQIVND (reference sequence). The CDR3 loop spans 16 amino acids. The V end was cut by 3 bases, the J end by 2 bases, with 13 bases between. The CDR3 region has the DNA TGTGCCAGTAGTATCGTCACTAGCCCAAACACCGGGGAGCTGTTTTTT. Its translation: CASSIVTSPNTGELFF.

The CDR3 is CASSLTSKGDYEQYF. As DNA, the CDR3 is TGTGCCAGCAGCTTAACTAGCAAGGGCGACTACGAGCAGTACTTC. This chain joins TRBV7-2 and TRBJ2-7; a possible D gene is TRBD2 (6 bases). The V and J ends lost 2 bases and 3 bases respectively, with 14 bases between them. This CDR3 contains 15 residues. Germline CDR1 reads SGHTA; CDR2 reads FQGNSA.

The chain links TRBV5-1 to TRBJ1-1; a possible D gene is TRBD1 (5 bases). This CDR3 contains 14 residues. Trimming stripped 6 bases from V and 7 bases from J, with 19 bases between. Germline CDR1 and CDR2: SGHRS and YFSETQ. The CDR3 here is CASKETTGILEAFF. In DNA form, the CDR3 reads TGCGCCAGCAAAGAAACAACAGGTATCCTTGAAGCTTTCTTT.